This T cell receptor beta chain was observed in a study of blood T cell repertoires in COVID-19. Study information: There were acute and convalescent COVID-19 samples, and they came from the United States, Italy and Spain. PBMCs, B-cell-depleted T cells, or T cells were the source of the cDNA or gDNA that made up the material.

With V trimmed by 3 bases and J by 1 base, 5 bases remained unmatched. This CDR3 is 15 amino acids long. The germline V gene has CDR1 MDHEN and CDR2 SYDVKM. In the source study's methods: Counts of nucleated cells, estimated from reference gene primer amplification, were obtained. The table came from immunoSEQ multiplex PCR; TCRdb's copy has only in-frame clones and leaves some out. V, J and clone size are taken as reported in that table, and D and trimming were inferred from the DNA itself. This sample has 250,000 to 350,000 clones, with 87% found just once. Material: peripheral blood. The source is a man younger than 35 with active or convalescent COVID-19. The V call is TRBV28, the J call TRBJ1-1; 7 nucleotides line up with TRBD1. The CDR3 DNA reads TGTGCCAGCAGTTTGACAGGGAGTCGGAACACTGAAGCTTTCTTT. Translated, it gives CASSLTGSRNTEAFF.